This T cell receptor beta chain stems from a study of monozygotic twins with inflammatory bowel disease. Via template switching, UMIs carrying a 6-nucleotide sample barcode were introduced. TCRdb derives one entry per CDR3 protein from the 5' RACE reads, leaving out DNA. The sample's table shows more than 350,000 distinct CDR3 sequences. With regard to this clonotype: Its antigen remains unidentified.

Each donor gave about 2.7 ml of peripheral blood. Overall study results and limits: Relative clonotype sharing with others was diminished in IBD patients versus healthy twins, particularly with disease activity. IBD patients had lower TCRbeta diversity (inverse Simpson) than healthy co-twins.

Germline V lookup: CDR1 LNHNV, CDR2 YYDKDF (reference sequence). CDR3 size: 16 residues. Sequencing was carried out using blood. The V gene is TRBV15, the J gene TRBJ1-5; TCRdb gives TRBD1 as the D gene, but with no DNA this cannot be confirmed. This clonotype was obtained from a human donor with ulcerative colitis or Crohn's disease, or a healthy co-twin of an affected twin (not recorded which). Here the CDR3 reads CATSREQGNSNQPQHF. The whole variable domain, filled in from reference TRBV15 and TRBJ1-5, reads DAMVIQNPRYQVTQFGKPVTLSCSQTLNHNVMYWYQQKSSQAPKLLFHYYDKDFNNEADTPDNFQSRRPNTSFCFLDIRSPGLGDTAMYLCATSREQGNSNQPQHFGDGTRLSIL.